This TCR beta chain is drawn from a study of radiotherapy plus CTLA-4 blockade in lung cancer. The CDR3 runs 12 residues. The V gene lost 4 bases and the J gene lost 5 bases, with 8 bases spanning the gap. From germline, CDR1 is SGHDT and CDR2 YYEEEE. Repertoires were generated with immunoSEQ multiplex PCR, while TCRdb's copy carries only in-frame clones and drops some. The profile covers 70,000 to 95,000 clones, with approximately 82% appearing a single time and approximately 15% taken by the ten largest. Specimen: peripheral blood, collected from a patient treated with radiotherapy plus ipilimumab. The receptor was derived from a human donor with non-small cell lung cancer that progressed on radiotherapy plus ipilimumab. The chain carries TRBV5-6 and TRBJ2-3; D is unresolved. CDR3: CASSASIDTQYF. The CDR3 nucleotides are TGTGCCAGCAGCGCGTCCATAGATACGCAGTATTTT.